The clone carrying this T cell receptor beta chain came up many times. What it binds is not known. This CDR3 region has 14 residues. Trimming took 6 bases from V and 6 from J; bases not matched to a gene: 7. The germline CDR1 and CDR2 sequences are MNHEY and SMNVEV (reference sequence). This record belongs to a study of molecular identifiers for immune sequencing clone quantification. Points from the study as a whole: Detecting spiked Jurkat TCR RNA from one cell among roughly 1 million naive cells was reportedly possible.

MiXCR, applied by TCRdb to the PCR reads, yields one record per CDR3 protein. The sample shows roughly 320,000 distinct CDR3 sequences, roughly 23% of them seen only once. The sequenced sample consisted of naive CD8+ T cells from blood, with Jurkat cell RNA spiked in. Documented subset: FACS-sorted CD8+CD4-CCR7+CD45RA+ naive T cells. The genes are TRBV27 and TRBJ1-5, with 8 bases fitting TRBD1. The sequence came from a human donor in good health. Some libraries in this study had Jurkat cell RNA spiked in. The DNA for the CDR3 is TGTGCCAGCAGCCCAGACAGGGGTGCTCAGCCCCAGCATTTT. It translates to CASSPDRGAQPQHF.